This is a list of T cell receptor beta chains from one sample in a study of beta chain features in type 1 diabetes. Sequencing used immunoSEQ multiplex PCR; TCRdb keeps in-frame clones, though not all of them. The sample lists about 650,000 clones; around 11% were seen once. Material for sequencing was naive CD4+ T cells from blood. The receptors were sampled from a man younger than 45 with type 1 diabetes. The CDR3 runs from the conserved cysteine through the conserved F or W. Each record gives: D gene, J gene, V gene, clone size, CDR3 protein, CDR3 DNA. The D gene is left open where the match is weak. Clone size, where shown, is once, few, many, or a class for clones that have expanded.

NA | TRBJ2-5 | TRBV2 | NA | CASSVIETQYF | TGTGCCAGCAGTGTAATTGAGACCCAGTACTTC
TRBD1 | TRBJ2-6 | TRBV9 | NA | CASSTGQGLSGANVLTF | TGTGCCAGCAGCACAGGACAGGGCCTCTCTGGGGCCAACGTCCTGACTTTC
TRBD1 | TRBJ1-4 | TRBV29-1 | few | CSVVLGQSTNEKLFF | TGCAGCGTTGTTTTGGGACAGTCAACTAATGAAAAACTGTTTTTT
TRBD1 | TRBJ2-7 | TRBV29-1 | few | CSVAGTERDYEQYF | TGCAGCGTTGCCGGGACAGAGAGAGACTACGAGCAGTACTTC
NA | TRBJ1-2 | TRBV28 | few | CASSAGQNYGYTF | TGTGCCAGCAGTGCAGGACAGAACTATGGCTACACCTTC
NA | TRBJ2-1 | TRBV30 | NA | CAWDAGGGMPNEQFF | TGTGCCTGGGACGCCGGGGGTGGGATGCCCAATGAGCAGTTCTTC
NA | TRBJ2-3 | TRBV7-2 | few | CASSLGLGTDTQYF | TGTGCCAGCAGCTTAGGCCTGGGGACAGATACGCAGTATTTT
TRBD2 | TRBJ2-5 | TRBV7-2 | once | CASSLGLAGGPGTQYF | TGTGCCAGCAGCCTCGGACTAGCGGGGGGGCCGGGGACCCAGTACTTC
NA | TRBJ1-1 | TRBV4-3 | NA | CASSQDKTAEAFF | TGCGCCAGCAGCCAAGATAAGACAGCTGAAGCTTTCTTT
NA | TRBJ2-3 | TRBV6-6 | NA | CASSSEQAYRTDTQYF | TGTGCCAGCAGTTCCGAACAGGCCTATCGCACAGATACGCAGTATTTT
NA | TRBJ2-6 | TRBV13 | NA | CASSLMRSSGANVLTF | TGTGCCAGCAGCTTAATGCGGTCGTCTGGGGCCAACGTCCTGACTTTC
NA | TRBJ2-1 | TRBV7-9 | few | CASSLQSGDNEQFF | TGTGCCAGCAGCTTACAGTCAGGGGACAATGAGCAGTTCTTC
NA | TRBJ1-2 | TRBV6-5 | few | CASSYSTFNYGYTF | TGTGCCAGCAGTTACTCAACGTTTAACTATGGCTACACCTTC
NA | TRBJ1-2 | TRBV7-2 | NA | CASSPGQNYGYTF | TGTGCCAGCAGCCCGGGTCAGAACTATGGCTACACCTTC
TRBD1 | TRBJ1-6 | TRBV19 | few | CASREGPGQRENSPLHF | TGTGCCAGTAGGGAAGGCCCGGGACAGCGGGAGAATTCACCCCTCCACTTT
NA | TRBJ1-1 | TRBV7-3 | few | CASSLTGGRKNTEAFF | TGTGCCAGCAGCTTAACTGGCGGGCGGAAGAACACTGAAGCTTTCTTT
NA | TRBJ1-2 | TRBV7-9 | NA | CASSAGGSGYTF | TGTGCCAGCAGCGCAGGAGGGAGTGGCTACACCTTC
NA | TRBJ1-4 | TRBV20-1 | few | CSLARNEKLFF | TGCTCCTTGGCCAGGAATGAAAAACTGTTTTTT
NA | TRBJ1-1 | TRBV4-1 | few | CASSQDSVGSAFF | TGCGCCAGCAGCCAAGATTCGGTCGGTTCGGCTTTCTTT
NA | TRBJ2-6 | TRBV6-6 | NA | CASSSLGTGANVLTF | TGTGCCAGCAGTAGTCTGGGCACTGGGGCCAACGTCCTGACTTTC